The 14 T cell receptor beta chains below were found in one sample sequenced in a study of T-cell reconstitution after alpha-beta-depleted transplantation in children (dated by TCRdb to 2016 to 2018). Explained via the paper, the treatment or condition label denotes: allogeneic hematopoietic cell transplantation with graft depleted of TCRalphabeta T cells and CD19 B cells. Library creation used PCR. The sequencing machine was an Illumina HiSeq 2500. TCR libraries were prepared with molecular barcoding, using unique molecular identifiers to normalize TCRbeta repertoire quantification. TCRdb reprocessing: public reads trimmed at Q25 with fastp, clones called with MiXCR, in-frame beta chains kept. Every CDR3 protein is listed once, alongside the most common genes and DNA of its rows. The sample has 700,000 to 950,000 distinct CDR3 sequences on record, 16% of them singletons. The ten largest make up 5% of the sample.

Specimen: PBMCs, mostly from graft donor cells, collected 360 days after TCRalphabeta/CD19-depleted stem cell transplant. The receptors were gathered from a male patient younger than 18 who had a stem cell transplant for acute lymphoblastic leukemia, so the T cells may come from the graft donor.

The J gene is TRBJ2-1, the V gene TRBV7-7; 7 bases line up with TRBD2. CDR3 size: 12 residues. V shed 5 bases and J 7 bases; nucleotides not matched to a gene: 2. The germline gives CDR1 SSHAT, CDR2 FNYEAQ (reference sequence). This chain's CDR3 is CASSHSGNEQFF. The CDR3 DNA sequence: TGTGCCAGCAGCCATAGCGGGAATGAGCAGTTCTTC. Filled out from reference TRBV7-7 and TRBJ2-1, the complete variable domain reads GAGVSQSPRYKVTKRGQDVTLRCDPISSHATLYWYQQALGQGPEFLTYFNYEAQPDKSGLPSDRFSAERPEGSISTLTIQRTEQRDSAMYRCASSHSGNEQFFGPGTRLTVL.

The chain employs TRBV25-1 and TRBJ1-2; D remains unclear. The CDR3 runs to 11 residues. Trimming pared 3 bases from V and 8 bases from J, leaving 7 bases between. CDR1 and CDR2 from the germline V gene are MGHDK and SYGVNS. This CDR3 is CASSELGGYTF. In DNA, the CDR3 is TGTGCCAGCAGTGAGCTAGGGGGCTACACCTTC.

At least ten counts were recorded for this clonotype. The rearrangement joins TRBV20-1 to TRBJ2-1, with no clear D. CDR1 and CDR2 from the germline V gene are DFQATT and SNEGSKA (reference sequence). The CDR3 has 14 amino acids. V was shortened by 1 base and J by 4 bases, with 11 bases between the two germline ends. The CDR3 coding sequence is TGCAGTGCTAGAGGGGCGAATCCTTACAATGAGCAGTTCTTC. It encodes CSARGANPYNEQFF.

J is TRBJ2-2 and V is TRBV7-8, with D perhaps TRBD1 (6 bases). The CDR3 runs 14 residues. V lost 7 bases to trimming and J lost 5 bases, with 14 bases between them. CDR1 is SGHVS, CDR2 FQNEAQ, per germline. The CDR3 nucleotides read TGTGCCAGCACCCGACAGGTCGCGACCGGGGAGCTGTTTTTT. Amino acid sequence: CASTRQVATGELFF.

In its sample, this clonotype was seen many times. V is TRBV10-3 and J is TRBJ2-7, with D perhaps being TRBD1 or TRBD2 (6 bases each). This CDR3 region has 16 residues. The V end was cut by 7 bases, the J end by 1 base, with 20 bases between. Germline V gene sequence: CDR1 ENHRY, CDR2 SYGVKD. In nucleotides, the CDR3 is TGTGCCATCACCCCTCTGTCGGGGGCGAGGTCCTACGAGCAGTACTTC. This translates into CAITPLSGARSYEQYF.

Many counts were recorded for this clonotype. The V and J genes are TRBV7-2 and TRBJ2-4; 7 positions agree with TRBD1. Germline trimming cut 6 bases from V and 1 base from J; bases unmatched to any gene: 6. This CDR3 has 15 residues. Per germline, CDR1 SGHTA and CDR2 FQGNSA. CDR3: CASRRDREAKNIQYF. As DNA, the CDR3 is TGTGCCAGCAGACGAGACAGGGAGGCCAAAAACATTCAGTACTTC.

The chain recombines TRBV7-9 with TRBJ2-7; D may correspond to TRBD1 or TRBD2 (5 bases each). The CDR3 is 16 residues long. Germline V lookup: CDR1 SEHNR, CDR2 FQNEAQ (reference sequence). The V end was cut by 2 bases, the J end by 5 bases, with 19 bases between. CDR3 loop: CASSLYIRSGTHEQYF. CDR3 in DNA: TGTGCCAGCAGCTTATACATCCGCTCAGGGACCCACGAGCAGTACTTC. The whole variable domain, remainder taken from reference TRBV7-9 and TRBJ2-7, is DTGVSQNPRHKITKRGQNVTFRCDPISEHNRLYWYRQTLGQGPEFLTYFQNEAQLEKSRLLSDRFSAERPKGSFSTLEIQRTEQGDSAMYLCASSLYIRSGTHEQYFGPGTRLTVT.

On this clonotype itself: A much larger clone lies one base from this, so it may be a read error. This chain uses TRBV20-1 with TRBJ1-2, with 7 bases matching TRBD1. The V gene's germline CDR1 is DFQATT and CDR2 SNEGSKA (reference sequence). The CDR3 extends over 15 amino acids. Losses at the gene ends were 1 base for V and 4 bases for J; bases not matched to a gene: 9. The CDR3 region is CSARAQDRLIYGYTF. Here the CDR3 DNA reads TGCAGTGCTAGAGCCCAGGACAGGTTGATCTATGGCTACACCTTC.

The CDR3 DNA follows: TGTGCCACCAGTGATGTTCCCGGGGAGCTGTTTTTT. Protein: CATSDVPGELFF. The chain is built from TRBV24-1 and TRBJ2-2, with D unresolved. Germline V CDR1 and CDR2: KGHDR, SFDVKD. The length of the CDR3 is 12 residues. V was trimmed by 3 bases and J by 6 bases, leaving 4 bases between them.

This clonotype was observed at least ten times. CDR3 sequence: CASGYYEQYF. DNA of the CDR3: TGTGCCAGCGGATACTACGAGCAGTACTTC. The chain recombines TRBV27 with TRBJ2-7; D is undetermined. Between the trimmed V and J ends, which lost 8 bases and 3 bases, there was a span of 5 bases. Germline-derived CDR1 and CDR2 are MNHEY and SMNVEV (reference sequence). The CDR3 spans 10 residues.

This clonotype showed up many times. The V call is TRBV6-5, the J call TRBJ2-1; no clear D gene. CDR1 is MNHEY, CDR2 SVGAGI, per germline. The CDR3 sequence is 13 residues long. Trimming took off 1 base at V and 3 bases at J, with 4 bases between the two ends. In nucleotides, the CDR3 is TGTGCCAGCAGTTACTTCATCTACAATGAGCAGTTCTTC. The encoded protein is CASSYFIYNEQFF.

This chain uses TRBV20-1 with TRBJ2-1, with 9 bases matching TRBD2. This CDR3 spans 15 amino acids. Germline assignment: CDR1 DFQATT and CDR2 SNEGSKA (reference sequence). V lost 3 bases to trimming and J lost 8 bases; unmatched junction nucleotides: 11. The CDR3 loop is CSARRISGSIDEQFF. CDR3 sequence (DNA): TGCAGTGCTAGGCGGATTAGCGGGAGCATCGATGAGCAGTTCTTC.

The gene calls are TRBV5-1 and TRBJ2-3; weak D call: TRBD1 (6 bases). Germline assignment: CDR1 SGHRS and CDR2 YFSETQ. The length of the CDR3 is 16 residues. Trimming cost V 1 base and J 2 bases, with 14 bases left between them. The CDR3 DNA sequence: TGCGCCAGCAGCTTGCCAGGGGCGAAGGACACAGATACGCAGTATTTT. Its protein product is CASSLPGAKDTDTQYF.

The J gene is TRBJ2-2, the V gene TRBV3-1; TRBD1 aligns across 7 bases. The V gene end was trimmed by 7 bases and the J gene end by 5 bases; junction bases not matched to a gene: 4. Germline V gives CDR1 LGHDT, CDR2 YNNKEL (reference sequence). CDR3 length: 13 amino acids. The CDR3 protein is CASTGGLTGELFF. The DNA for the CDR3 is TGTGCCAGCACAGGGGGATTAACCGGGGAGCTGTTTTTT.